The 14 T cell receptor beta chains listed next were all sequenced from one sample in a study of T-cell memory formation after mild COVID-19. Each CDR3 protein is one row after TCRdb ran MiXCR on the 5' RACE reads. The repertoire consists of 110,000 to 150,000 distinct CDR3 sequences, with approximately 25% occurring once and the leading ten covering about 24%. The specimen was PBMCs or a T cell subset sorted from them (not recorded which). The receptors stem from an adult woman who had mild COVID-19 (a few samples of this study predate the infection). Cell type and time point are not known.

The J gene is TRBJ2-3, the V gene TRBV7-8, with 10 bases fitting TRBD2. Germline CDR1 SGHVS, CDR2 FQNEAQ. This CDR3 region has 16 residues. The trim removed 5 bases at V and 5 bases at J, leaving 10 bases unmatched. CDR3 protein: CASSPVSGGLGDTQYF. The CDR3 DNA sequence: TGTGCCAGCAGCCCCGTTAGCGGGGGGCTTGGAGATACGCAGTATTTT.

This clonotype has more than one count but fewer than ten. V and J are TRBV5-4 and TRBJ2-1; 16 bases are a match to TRBD2. CDR1 and CDR2 (germline): SGHNT, YYREEE (reference sequence). Trimming removed 4 bases from V and 6 bases from J; junction bases left unmatched: 16. The CDR3 extends over 20 amino acids. The CDR3 protein is CASSVTGTSGGAVSGNEQFF. The CDR3 bases are TGTGCCAGCAGCGTCACCGGGACTAGCGGGGGGGCGGTGTCTGGCAATGAGCAGTTCTTC.

Concerning this clonotype: A junction boundary mismatches the germline segment, possibly from a read error. The chain links TRBV7-2 to TRBJ1-4, with TRBD1 matching over 8 bases. This CDR3 spans 13 amino acids. Germline V gives CDR1 SGHTA, CDR2 FQGNSA. CDR3 loop: CASSLGFDRGSIF. The CDR3 bases are TGTGCCAGCAGCCTAGGGTTCGACAGGGGATCAATTTTT.

CDR3 in amino acids: CASSLIAGDINEKLFF. CDR3 nucleotides: TGTGCCAGCAGCTTAATTGCGGGGGACATTAATGAAAAACTGTTTTTT. V and J are TRBV7-9 and TRBJ1-4, with D tentatively TRBD1 (6 bases). CDR3 length: 16 amino acids. CDR1 SEHNR and CDR2 FQNEAQ come from the germline V gene (reference sequence). The V end was cut by 2 bases, the J end by 4 bases, with 14 bases between. Full variable domain (missing parts from reference TRBV7-9 and TRBJ1-4): DTGVSQNPRHKITKRGQNVTFRCDPISEHNRLYWYRQTLGQGPEFLTYFQNEAQLEKSRLLSDRFSAERPKGSFSTLEIQRTEQGDSAMYLCASSLIAGDINEKLFFGSGTQLSVL.

The chain carries TRBV30 and TRBJ1-1; the D is unclear. The CDR3 sequence is 14 residues long. Per the germline V gene, CDR1 is GTSNPN and CDR2 is SVGIG (reference sequence). V lost 0 bases, J lost 1 base, and 9 bases lay in between. The CDR3 nucleotides read TGTGCCTGGAGTGTACTTAGCAGGAACACTGAAGCTTTCTTT. Amino acids: CAWSVLSRNTEAFF.

This clonotype appeared a few times. The chain couples TRBV24-1 to TRBJ2-3; possibly TRBD1 for D (5 bases). V lost 1 base and J 2 bases, leaving 15 bases between the germline ends. This CDR3 region has 17 residues. Germline V gene sequence: CDR1 KGHDR, CDR2 SFDVKD. The CDR3 sequence: CATSDFPGSISTDTQYF. Written as DNA, the CDR3 is TGTGCCACCAGTGATTTTCCAGGGTCGATCTCCACAGATACGCAGTATTTT.

V gene TRBV7-8 combines with J gene TRBJ2-3, with D possibly being TRBD1 or TRBD2 (5 bases each). This CDR3 has 15 amino acids. Deletions cut 5 bases from V and 0 bases from J, with 12 bases between. CDR1 and CDR2 from the germline V gene are SGHVS and FQNEAQ. This chain's CDR3 is CASSLGTTSTDTQYF. Here the CDR3 DNA reads TGTGCCAGCAGCCTCGGGACCACTAGCACAGATACGCAGTATTTT.

The chain employs TRBV20-1 and TRBJ1-5, with TRBD1 as a possible D gene (5 bases). Germline-derived CDR1 and CDR2 are DFQATT and SNEGSKA (reference sequence). V was trimmed by 1 base and J by 0 bases, leaving 13 bases between them. The CDR3 spans 16 residues. DNA of the CDR3: TGCAGTGCTAGAGGGTTCGGGGACTATAGCAATCAGCCCCAGCATTTT. It encodes CSARGFGDYSNQPQHF.

The chain couples TRBV11-2 to TRBJ2-3, with TRBD1 matching over 8 bases. V lost 4 bases, J lost 2 bases, and 17 bases stayed unmatched. Looked up from germline, CDR1 is SGHAT and CDR2 is FQNNGV. This CDR3 comprises 19 residues. CDR3 in amino acids: CASSSWDSDREIFTDTQYF. The CDR3 DNA sequence: TGTGCCAGCAGCTCGTGGGACTCGGACAGGGAGATCTTCACAGATACGCAGTATTTT.

This clonotype was observed a few times. The V gene is TRBV12-3 or TRBV12-4, the J gene TRBJ2-1; D might be TRBD1 (5 bases). Trimming left V 7 bases short and J 12 bases short, with 19 bases between. This CDR3 is built from 13 residues. The CDR3 protein is CASTQGGSGLQFF. The CDR3 nucleotides are TGTGCCAGCACCCAGGGTGGCTCCGGTTTGCAGTTCTTC.

The chain is built from TRBV6-1 and TRBJ1-1; D is possibly TRBD1 (6 bases). Trimming removed 2 bases from V and 8 bases from J, with 15 bases in between. Germline assignment: CDR1 MNHNS and CDR2 SASEGT. This CDR3 comprises 14 residues. The CDR3 sequence: CASSEMGGAGEAFF. The CDR3 DNA sequence: TGTGCCAGCAGTGAAATGGGGGGCGCAGGGGAAGCTTTCTTT.

A few counts support this clonotype. The rearrangement uses TRBV4-3 and TRBJ2-1; TRBD2 agrees at 14 bases. This CDR3 region has 17 residues. Per the germline V gene, CDR1 is LGHNA and CDR2 is YSLEER. Trimming removed 5 bases from V and 0 bases from J; junction bases left unmatched: 3. CDR3 sequence reads: CASSTGTSGSSYNEQFF. CDR3 nucleotides: TGCGCCAGCAGCACCGGGACTAGCGGGAGCTCCTACAATGAGCAGTTCTTC.

This clonotype has only a few counts. Possible read error: a much larger clone is one base away. The chain employs TRBV27 and TRBJ2-5; D is tentatively TRBD1 or TRBD2 (5 bases each). Germline loops: CDR1 MNHEY, CDR2 SMNVEV (reference sequence). CDR3 length equals 13 residues. Trimming stripped 6 bases from V and 1 base from J, with 9 bases between. The CDR3 sequence: CASSRDGQETQYF. The CDR3 DNA reads TGTGCCAGCAGCCGGGACGGCCAAGAGACCCAGTACTTC.

This clonotype was found many times. V gene TRBV9 combines with J gene TRBJ2-1; D is ambiguous. Deletions cut 3 bases from V and 5 bases from J, with 9 bases between. From germline, CDR1 is SGDLS and CDR2 YYNGEE. The CDR3 covers 13 residues. The DNA for the CDR3 is TGTGCCAGCAGCGACTACCGGGACAATGAGCAGTTCTTC. As protein: CASSDYRDNEQFF.